This T cell receptor (beta chain) was retrieved from a study of T cell changes during pregnancy in multiple sclerosis. Profiling relied on immunoSEQ multiplex PCR, and the TCRdb table lists in-frame clones only, not all of them. The table records some 41,000 clones, roughly 90% of them present only once. The clonotype comes from a female donor with multiple sclerosis, enrolled in a pregnancy study. The sample was PBMCs (not recorded whether the cells were cultured).

This CDR3 reads CASSSSGTSGSYEQYF. CDR3 nucleotide sequence: TGTGCCAGCAGTTCATCCGGGACTAGCGGCTCCTACGAGCAGTACTTC. The chain couples TRBV28 to TRBJ2-7; the match to TRBD2 covers 11 bases. This CDR3 spans 16 amino acids. Looked up from germline, CDR1 is MDHEN and CDR2 is SYDVKM. Losses at the gene ends were 4 bases for V and 0 bases for J; bases not matched to a gene: 5.